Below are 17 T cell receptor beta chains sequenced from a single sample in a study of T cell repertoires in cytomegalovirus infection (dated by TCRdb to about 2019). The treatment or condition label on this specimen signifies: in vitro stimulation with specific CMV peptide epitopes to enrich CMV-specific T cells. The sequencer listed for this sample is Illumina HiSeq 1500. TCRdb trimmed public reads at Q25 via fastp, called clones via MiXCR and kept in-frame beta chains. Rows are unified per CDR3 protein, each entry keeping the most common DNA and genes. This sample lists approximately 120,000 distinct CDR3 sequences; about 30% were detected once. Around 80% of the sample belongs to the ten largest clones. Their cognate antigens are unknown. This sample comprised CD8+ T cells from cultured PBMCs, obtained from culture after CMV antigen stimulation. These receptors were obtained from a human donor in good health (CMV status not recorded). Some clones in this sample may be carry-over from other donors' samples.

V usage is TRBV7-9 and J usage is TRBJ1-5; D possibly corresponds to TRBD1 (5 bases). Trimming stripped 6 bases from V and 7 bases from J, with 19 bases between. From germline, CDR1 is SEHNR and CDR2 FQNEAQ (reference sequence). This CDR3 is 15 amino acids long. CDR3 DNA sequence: TGTGCCAGCAGTTCTACCGGGACGCTATCCCAGCCCCAGCATTTT. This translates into CASSSTGTLSQPQHF.

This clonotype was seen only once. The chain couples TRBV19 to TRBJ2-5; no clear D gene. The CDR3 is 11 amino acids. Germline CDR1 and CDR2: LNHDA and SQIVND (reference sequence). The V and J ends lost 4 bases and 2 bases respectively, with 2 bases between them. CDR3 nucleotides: TGTGCCAGTAGTACTCAAGAGACCCAGTACTTC. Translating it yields CASSTQETQYF.

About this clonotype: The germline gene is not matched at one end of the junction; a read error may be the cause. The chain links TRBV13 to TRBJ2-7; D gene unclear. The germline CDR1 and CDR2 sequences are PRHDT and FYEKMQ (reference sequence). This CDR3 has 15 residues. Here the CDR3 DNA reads TGTGCCAGCAGCCTAGGGTGGCAAAACTCCTACGAGCAGTACTTC. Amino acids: CASSLGWQNSYEQYF.

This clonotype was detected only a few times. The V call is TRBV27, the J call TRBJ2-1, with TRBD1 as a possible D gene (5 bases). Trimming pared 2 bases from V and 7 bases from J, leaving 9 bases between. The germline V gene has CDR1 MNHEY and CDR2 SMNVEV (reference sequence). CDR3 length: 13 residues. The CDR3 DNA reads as TGTGCCAGCAGTTTAGGAAGGGGTAATGAGCAGTTCTTC. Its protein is CASSLGRGNEQFF.

CDR3 nucleotide sequence: TGCGCCAGCAGCCAGGACACCGTGGCAGATACGCAGTATTTT. This sequence encodes CASSQDTVADTQYF. This chain links TRBV4-3 with TRBJ2-3; possible D gene TRBD1, 5 bases. V lost 3 bases and J 4 bases, leaving 11 bases between the germline ends. CDR1 is LGHNA and CDR2 is YSLEER in the germline V gene. The CDR3 is 14 residues long.

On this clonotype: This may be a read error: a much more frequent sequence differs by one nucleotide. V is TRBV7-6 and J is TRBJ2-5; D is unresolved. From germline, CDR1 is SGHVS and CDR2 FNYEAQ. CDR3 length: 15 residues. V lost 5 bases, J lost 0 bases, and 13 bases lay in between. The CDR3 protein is CASSTPPRDQETQYF. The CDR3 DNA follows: TGTGCCAGCAGCACACCCCCTAGAGACCAAGAGACCCAGTACTTC.

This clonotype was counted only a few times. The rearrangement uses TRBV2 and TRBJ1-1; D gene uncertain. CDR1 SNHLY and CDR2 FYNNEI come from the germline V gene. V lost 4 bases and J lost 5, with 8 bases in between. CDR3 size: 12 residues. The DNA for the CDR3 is TGTGCCAGCAGTGGACTCGGTACTGAAGCTTTCTTT. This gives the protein CASSGLGTEAFF.

This CDR3 is CSAALTEPSNQPQHF. As DNA, the CDR3 is TGCAGTGCTGCCCTGACAGAACCTAGCAATCAGCCCCAGCATTTT. The V gene is TRBV20-1, the J gene TRBJ1-5; the D gene is possibly TRBD1 (5 bases). Trimming removed 5 bases at V and 0 bases at J, with 14 bases between. CDR3 size: 15 residues. CDR1 DFQATT and CDR2 SNEGSKA come from the germline V gene (reference sequence).

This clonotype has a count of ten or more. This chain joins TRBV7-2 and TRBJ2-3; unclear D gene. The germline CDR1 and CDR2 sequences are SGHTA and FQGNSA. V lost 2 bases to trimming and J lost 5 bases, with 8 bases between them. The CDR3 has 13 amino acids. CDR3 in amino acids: CASSLYGGDTQYF. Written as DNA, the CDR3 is TGTGCCAGCAGCTTATACGGCGGAGATACGCAGTATTTT.

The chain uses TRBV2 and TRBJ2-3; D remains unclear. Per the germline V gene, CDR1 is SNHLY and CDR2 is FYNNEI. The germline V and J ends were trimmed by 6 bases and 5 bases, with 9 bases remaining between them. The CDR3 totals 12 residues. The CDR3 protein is CASSPNGDTQYF. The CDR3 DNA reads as TGTGCCAGCAGCCCAAATGGAGATACGCAGTATTTT.

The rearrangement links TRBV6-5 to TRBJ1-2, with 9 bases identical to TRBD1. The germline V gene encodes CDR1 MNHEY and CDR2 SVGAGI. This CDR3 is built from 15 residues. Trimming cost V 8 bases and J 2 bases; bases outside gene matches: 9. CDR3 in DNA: TGTGCCAGCCAGTTAGGGGGGACAGGGAACTATGGCTACACCTTC. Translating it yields CASQLGGTGNYGYTF.

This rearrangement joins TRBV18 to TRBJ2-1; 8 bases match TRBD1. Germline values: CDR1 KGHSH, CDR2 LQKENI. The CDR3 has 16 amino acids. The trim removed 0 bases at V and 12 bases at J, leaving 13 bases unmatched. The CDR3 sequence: CASSPPAQGASFRQFF. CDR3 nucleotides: TGTGCCAGCTCACCACCGGCTCAGGGGGCTAGTTTTAGGCAGTTCTTC.

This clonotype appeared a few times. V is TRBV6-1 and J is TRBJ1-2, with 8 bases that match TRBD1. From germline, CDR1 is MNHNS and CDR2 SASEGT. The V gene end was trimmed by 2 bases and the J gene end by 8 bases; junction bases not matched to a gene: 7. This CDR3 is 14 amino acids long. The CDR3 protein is CASSESPGGSGYTF. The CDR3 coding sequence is TGTGCCAGCAGTGAAAGCCCAGGGGGCTCGGGCTACACCTTC.

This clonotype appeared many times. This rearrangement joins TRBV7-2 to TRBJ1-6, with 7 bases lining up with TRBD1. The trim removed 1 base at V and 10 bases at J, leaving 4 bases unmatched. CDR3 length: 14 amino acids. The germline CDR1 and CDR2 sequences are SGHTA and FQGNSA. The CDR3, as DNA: TGTGCCAGCAGCTTAGACAGGGGCAGGTCACCCCTCCACTTT. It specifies CASSLDRGRSPLHF.

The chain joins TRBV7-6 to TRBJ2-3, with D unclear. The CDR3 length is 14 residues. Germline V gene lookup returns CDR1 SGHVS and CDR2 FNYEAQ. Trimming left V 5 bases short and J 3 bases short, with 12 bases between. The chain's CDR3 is CASSGEYQTDTQYF. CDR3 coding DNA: TGTGCCAGCAGCGGAGAGTACCAAACAGATACGCAGTATTTT. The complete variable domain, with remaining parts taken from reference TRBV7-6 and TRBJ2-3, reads GAGVSQSPRYKVTKRGQDVALRCDPISGHVSLYWYRQALGQGPEFLTYFNYEAQQDKSGLPNDRFSAERPEGSISTLTIQRTEQRDSAMYRCASSGEYQTDTQYFGPGTRLTVL.

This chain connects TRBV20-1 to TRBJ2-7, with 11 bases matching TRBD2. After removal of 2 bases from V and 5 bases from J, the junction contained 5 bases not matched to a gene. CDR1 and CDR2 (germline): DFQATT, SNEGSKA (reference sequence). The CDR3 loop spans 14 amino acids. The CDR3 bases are TGCAGTGCTAGACCGGGACTAGCGGTCCACGAGCAGTACTTC. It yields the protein CSARPGLAVHEQYF.

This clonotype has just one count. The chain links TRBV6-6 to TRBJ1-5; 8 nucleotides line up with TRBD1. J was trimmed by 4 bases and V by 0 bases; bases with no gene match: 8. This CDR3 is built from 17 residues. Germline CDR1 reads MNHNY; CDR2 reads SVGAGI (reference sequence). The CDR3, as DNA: TGTGCCAGCAGTTACTCTCCTGGGGGACAGGTAAATCAGCCCCAGCATTTT. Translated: CASSYSPGGQVNQPQHF.